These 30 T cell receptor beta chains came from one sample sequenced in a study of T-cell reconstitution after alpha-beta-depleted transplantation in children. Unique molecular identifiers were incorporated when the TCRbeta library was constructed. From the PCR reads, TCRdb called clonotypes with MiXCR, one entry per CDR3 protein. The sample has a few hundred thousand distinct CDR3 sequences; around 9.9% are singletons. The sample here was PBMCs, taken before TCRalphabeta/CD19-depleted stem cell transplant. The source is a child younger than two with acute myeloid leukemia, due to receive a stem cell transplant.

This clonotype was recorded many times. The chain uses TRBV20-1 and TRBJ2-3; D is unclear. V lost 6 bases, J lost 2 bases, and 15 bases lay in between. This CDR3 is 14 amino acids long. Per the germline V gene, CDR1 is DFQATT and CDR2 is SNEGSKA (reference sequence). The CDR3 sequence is CSATLPVFTDTQYF. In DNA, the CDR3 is TGCAGTGCGACCCTCCCGGTGTTCACAGATACGCAGTATTTT.

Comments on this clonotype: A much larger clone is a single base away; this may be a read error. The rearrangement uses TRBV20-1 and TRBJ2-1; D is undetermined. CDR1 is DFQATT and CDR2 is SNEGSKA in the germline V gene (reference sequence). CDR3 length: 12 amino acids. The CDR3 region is CSVRGPPGEQFF. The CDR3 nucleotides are TGCAGTGTTAGAGGTCCCCCCGGGGAGCAGTTCTTC.

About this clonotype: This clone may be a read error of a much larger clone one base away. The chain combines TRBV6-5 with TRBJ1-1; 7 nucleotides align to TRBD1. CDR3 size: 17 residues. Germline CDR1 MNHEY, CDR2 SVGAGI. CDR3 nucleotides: TGTGCCAGCAGTTACGGGACAGCAGGAGGTTGGGTCACTGAAGCTTCCTTT. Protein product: CASSYGTAGGWVTEASF.

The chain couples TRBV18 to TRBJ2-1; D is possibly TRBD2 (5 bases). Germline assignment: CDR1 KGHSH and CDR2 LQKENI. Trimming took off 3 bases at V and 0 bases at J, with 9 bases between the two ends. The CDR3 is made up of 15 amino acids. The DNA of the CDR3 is TGTGCCAGCTCACCGGTTGGGAGCTCCTACAATGAGCAGTTCTTC. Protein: CASSPVGSSYNEQFF.

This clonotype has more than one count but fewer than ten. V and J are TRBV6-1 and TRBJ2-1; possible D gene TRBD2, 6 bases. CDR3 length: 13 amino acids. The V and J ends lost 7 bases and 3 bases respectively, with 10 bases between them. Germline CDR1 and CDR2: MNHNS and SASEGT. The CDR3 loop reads CASTRLVYNEQFF. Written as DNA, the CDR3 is TGTGCCAGCACCAGACTAGTCTACAATGAGCAGTTCTTC.

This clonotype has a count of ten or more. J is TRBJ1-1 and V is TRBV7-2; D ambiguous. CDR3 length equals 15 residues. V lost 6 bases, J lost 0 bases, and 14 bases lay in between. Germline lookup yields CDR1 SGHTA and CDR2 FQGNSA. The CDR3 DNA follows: TGTGCCAGCAGGATCCCTCTGTTGCTGAACACTGAAGCTTTCTTT. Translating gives CASRIPLLLNTEAFF.

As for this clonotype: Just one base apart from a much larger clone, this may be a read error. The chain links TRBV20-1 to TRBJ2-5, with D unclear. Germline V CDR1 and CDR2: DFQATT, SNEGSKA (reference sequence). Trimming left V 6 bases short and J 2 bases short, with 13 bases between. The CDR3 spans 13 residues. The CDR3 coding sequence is TGCAGTGCCGGAACGATAGGGCAAGAGACCCAGTACTTC. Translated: CSAGTIGQETQYF.

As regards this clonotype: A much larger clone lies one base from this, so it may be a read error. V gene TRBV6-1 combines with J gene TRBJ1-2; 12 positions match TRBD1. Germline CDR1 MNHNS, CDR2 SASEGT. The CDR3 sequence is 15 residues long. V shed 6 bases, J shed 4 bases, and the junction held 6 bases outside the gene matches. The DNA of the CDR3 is TGTGCCAGCAGCACGGGGGACAGGGGGCTCTATGGCTACACCTTC. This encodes CASSTGDRGLYGYTF.

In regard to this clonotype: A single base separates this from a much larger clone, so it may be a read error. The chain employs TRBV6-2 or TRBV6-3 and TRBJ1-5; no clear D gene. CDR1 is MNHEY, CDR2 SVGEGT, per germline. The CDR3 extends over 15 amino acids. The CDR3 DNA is TGTGCCACCAGTTATCTCCCTCATAGCAATCAGCCCCAGCATTTT. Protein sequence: CATSYLPHSNQPQHF.

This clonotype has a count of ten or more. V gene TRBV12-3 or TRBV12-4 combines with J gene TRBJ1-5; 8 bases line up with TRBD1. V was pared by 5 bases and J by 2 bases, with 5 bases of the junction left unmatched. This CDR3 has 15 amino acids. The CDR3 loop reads CASSAGTGGNQPQHF. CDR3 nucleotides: TGTGCCAGCAGTGCCGGGACAGGAGGCAATCAGCCCCAGCATTTT.

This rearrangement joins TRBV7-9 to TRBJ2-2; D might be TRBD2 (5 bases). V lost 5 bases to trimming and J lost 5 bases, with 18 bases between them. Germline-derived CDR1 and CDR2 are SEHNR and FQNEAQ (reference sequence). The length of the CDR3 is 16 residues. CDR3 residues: CASSLGLGSGTGELFF. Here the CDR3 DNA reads TGTGCCAGCAGCCTTGGCTTGGGGAGCGGAACCGGGGAGCTGTTTTTT.

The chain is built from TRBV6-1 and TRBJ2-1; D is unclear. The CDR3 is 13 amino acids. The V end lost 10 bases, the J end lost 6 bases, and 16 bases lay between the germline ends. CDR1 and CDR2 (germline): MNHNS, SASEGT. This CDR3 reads CANRFTAINEQFF. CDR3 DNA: TGTGCCAACAGATTTACCGCCATCAATGAGCAGTTCTTC.

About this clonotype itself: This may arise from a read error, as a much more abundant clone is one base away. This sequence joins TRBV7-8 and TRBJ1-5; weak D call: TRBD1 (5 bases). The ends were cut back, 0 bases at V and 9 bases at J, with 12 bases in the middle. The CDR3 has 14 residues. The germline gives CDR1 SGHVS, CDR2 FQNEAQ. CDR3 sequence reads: CASSLAHRHRPQHF. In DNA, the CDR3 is TGTGCCAGCAGCTTAGCGCACAGGCACCGGCCCCAGCATTTT.

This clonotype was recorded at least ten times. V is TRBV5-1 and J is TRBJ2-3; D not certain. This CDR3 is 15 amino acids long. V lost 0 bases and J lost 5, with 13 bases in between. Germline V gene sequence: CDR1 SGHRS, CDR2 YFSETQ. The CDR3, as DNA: TGCGCCAGCAGCTTGGGGGTTCCGTTAGGAGATACGCAGTATTTT. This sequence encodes CASSLGVPLGDTQYF.

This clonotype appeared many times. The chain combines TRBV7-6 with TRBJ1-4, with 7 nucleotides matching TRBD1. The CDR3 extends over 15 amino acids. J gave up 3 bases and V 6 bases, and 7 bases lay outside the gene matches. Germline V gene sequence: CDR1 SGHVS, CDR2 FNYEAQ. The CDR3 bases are TGTGCCAGCAGTTACAGGGGAGGGGCTAATGAAAAACTGTTTTTT. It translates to CASSYRGGANEKLFF.

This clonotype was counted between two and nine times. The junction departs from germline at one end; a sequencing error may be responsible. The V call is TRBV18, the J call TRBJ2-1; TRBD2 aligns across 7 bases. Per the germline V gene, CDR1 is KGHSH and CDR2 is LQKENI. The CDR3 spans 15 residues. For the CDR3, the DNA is TGTACCAGCTCACCAGGTACTAGCGAATTCAATGAGCAGTTCTTC. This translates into CTSSPGTSEFNEQFF.

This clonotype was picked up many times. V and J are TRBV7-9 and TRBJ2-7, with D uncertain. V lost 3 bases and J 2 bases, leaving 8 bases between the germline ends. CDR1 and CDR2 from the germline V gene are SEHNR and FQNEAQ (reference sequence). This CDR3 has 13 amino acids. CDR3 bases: TGTGCCAGCAGCTTGAAGGCCGCCTACGAGCAGTACTTC. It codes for CASSLKAAYEQYF.

The CDR3 sequence is CASSVGLVDEQFF. Written as DNA, the CDR3 is TGTGCCAGCAGCGTAGGGCTAGTTGATGAGCAGTTCTTC. This chain joins TRBV9 and TRBJ2-1, with D hard to call. The CDR3 loop spans 13 amino acids. Germline V gives CDR1 SGDLS, CDR2 YYNGEE. V lost 0 bases and J lost 8, with 9 bases in between.

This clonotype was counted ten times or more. CDR3 residues: CASSEFYMTSGRLETQYF. DNA for the CDR3: TGTGCCAGCAGTGAATTCTATATGACTAGCGGGAGGCTTGAGACCCAGTACTTC. This chain links TRBV25-1 with TRBJ2-5; 13 positions agree with TRBD2. CDR3 length: 18 residues. The V gene end was trimmed by 1 base and the J gene end by 5 bases; junction bases not matched to a gene: 10. Per the germline V gene, CDR1 is MGHDK and CDR2 is SYGVNS.

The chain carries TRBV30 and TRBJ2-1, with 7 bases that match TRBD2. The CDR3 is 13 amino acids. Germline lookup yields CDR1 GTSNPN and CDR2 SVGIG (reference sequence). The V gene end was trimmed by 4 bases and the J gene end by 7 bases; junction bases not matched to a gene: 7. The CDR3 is CAWTSGWGNEQFF. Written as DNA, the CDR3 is TGTGCCTGGACTAGCGGCTGGGGGAATGAGCAGTTCTTC.

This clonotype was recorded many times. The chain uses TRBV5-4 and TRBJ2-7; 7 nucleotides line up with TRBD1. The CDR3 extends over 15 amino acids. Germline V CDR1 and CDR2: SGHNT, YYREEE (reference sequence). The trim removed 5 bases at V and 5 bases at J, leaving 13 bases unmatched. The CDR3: CASSSDRANRDEQYF. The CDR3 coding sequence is TGTGCCAGCAGTTCCGACAGGGCGAATCGGGACGAGCAGTACTTC.

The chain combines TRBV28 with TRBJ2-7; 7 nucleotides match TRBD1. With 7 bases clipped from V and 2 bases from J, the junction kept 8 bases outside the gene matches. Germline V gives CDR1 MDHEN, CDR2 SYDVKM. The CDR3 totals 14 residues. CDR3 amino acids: CASTRQGSPYEQYF. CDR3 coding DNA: TGTGCCAGCACCCGACAGGGATCCCCCTACGAGCAGTACTTC. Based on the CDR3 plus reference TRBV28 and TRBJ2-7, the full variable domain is DVKVTQSSRYLVKRTGEKVFLECVQDMDHENMFWYRQDPGLGLRLIYFSYDVKMKEKGDIPEGYSVSREKKERFSLILESASTNQTSMYLCASTRQGSPYEQYFGPGTRLTVT.

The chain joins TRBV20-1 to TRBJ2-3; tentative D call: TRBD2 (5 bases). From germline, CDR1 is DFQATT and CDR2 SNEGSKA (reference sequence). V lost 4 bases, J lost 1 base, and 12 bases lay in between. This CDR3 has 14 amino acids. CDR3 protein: CSAKSPGGTDTQYF. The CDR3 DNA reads TGCAGTGCTAAAAGCCCCGGGGGCACAGATACGCAGTATTTT.

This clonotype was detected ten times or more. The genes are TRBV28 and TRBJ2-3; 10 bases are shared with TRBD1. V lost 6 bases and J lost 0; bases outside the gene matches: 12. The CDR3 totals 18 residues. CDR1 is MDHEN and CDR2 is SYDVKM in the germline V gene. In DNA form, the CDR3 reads TGTGCCAGCAGCCGGCCCCGGACAGGGGGTTCTAGCACAGATACGCAGTATTTT. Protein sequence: CASSRPRTGGSSTDTQYF. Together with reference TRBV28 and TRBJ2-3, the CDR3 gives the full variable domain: DVKVTQSSRYLVKRTGEKVFLECVQDMDHENMFWYRQDPGLGLRLIYFSYDVKMKEKGDIPEGYSVSREKKERFSLILESASTNQTSMYLCASSRPRTGGSSTDTQYFGPGTRLTVL.

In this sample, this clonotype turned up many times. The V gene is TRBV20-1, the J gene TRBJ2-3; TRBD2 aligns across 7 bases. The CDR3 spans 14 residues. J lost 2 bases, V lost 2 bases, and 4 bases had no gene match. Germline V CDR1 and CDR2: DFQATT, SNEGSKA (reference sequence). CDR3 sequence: CSARIAGVTDTQYF. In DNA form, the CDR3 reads TGCAGTGCTAGAATCGCGGGGGTCACAGATACGCAGTATTTT.

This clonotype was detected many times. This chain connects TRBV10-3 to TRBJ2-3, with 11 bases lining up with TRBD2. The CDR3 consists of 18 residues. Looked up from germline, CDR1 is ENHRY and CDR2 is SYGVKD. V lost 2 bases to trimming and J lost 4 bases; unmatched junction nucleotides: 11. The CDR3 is CAISETLLAGGGPDTQYF. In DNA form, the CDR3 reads TGTGCCATCAGTGAGACCCTCCTAGCGGGAGGCGGACCAGATACGCAGTATTTT.

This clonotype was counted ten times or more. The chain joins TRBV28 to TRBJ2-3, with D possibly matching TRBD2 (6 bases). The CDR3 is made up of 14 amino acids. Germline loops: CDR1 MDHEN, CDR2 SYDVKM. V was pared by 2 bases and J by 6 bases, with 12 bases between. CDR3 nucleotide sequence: TGTGCCAGCAGTTTACCCGATCGGGGGGATACGCAGTATTTT. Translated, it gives CASSLPDRGDTQYF.

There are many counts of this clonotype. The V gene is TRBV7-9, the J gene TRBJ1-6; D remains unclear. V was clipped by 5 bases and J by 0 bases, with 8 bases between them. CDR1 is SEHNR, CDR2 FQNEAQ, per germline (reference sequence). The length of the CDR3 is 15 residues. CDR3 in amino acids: CASSPVSSYNSPLHF. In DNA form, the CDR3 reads TGTGCCAGCAGCCCGGTTAGCTCCTATAATTCACCCCTCCACTTT.

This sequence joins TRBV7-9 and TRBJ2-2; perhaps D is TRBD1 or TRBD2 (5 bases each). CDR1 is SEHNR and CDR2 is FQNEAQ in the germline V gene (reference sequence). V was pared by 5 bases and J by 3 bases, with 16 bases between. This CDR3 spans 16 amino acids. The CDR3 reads CASSIGRGRDTGELFF. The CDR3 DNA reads TGTGCCAGCAGCATAGGCCGGGGCAGGGACACCGGGGAGCTGTTTTTT.

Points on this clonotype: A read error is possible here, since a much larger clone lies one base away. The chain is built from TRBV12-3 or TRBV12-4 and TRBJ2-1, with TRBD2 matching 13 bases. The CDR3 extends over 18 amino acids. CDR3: CTSSLRGTSGTLLNEQFF. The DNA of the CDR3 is TGTACCAGCAGTTTAAGGGGGACTAGCGGGACTCTACTCAATGAGCAGTTCTTC.